Reported below is one T cell receptor (beta chain). This CDR3 is also generated by other DNA sequences in the sample. This sample was included in a study of Ad26.COV2.S vaccination and SARS-CoV-2 variants. Stated treatment: some 20 received Ad26.COV2.S at low or high dose, single or two shots; 5 received placebo; per-sample allocation not given. Specimens were obtained on day 63 following the first vaccine or placebo injection. The CDR3 is 13 amino acids. CDR1 is MNHEY, CDR2 SVGAGI, per germline. The ends were cut back, 3 bases at V and 3 bases at J, with 8 bases in the middle. Using immunoSEQ multiplex PCR, the repertoire was profiled, and TCRdb retains in-frame clones only, with some absent. This sample has around 350,000 clones, with about 85% found just once.

The chain joins TRBV6-5 to TRBJ1-2, with a weak D call TRBD1 (5 bases). Material: peripheral blood, obtained in a trial of Ad26.COV2.S vaccine versus placebo. The sequence came from a person aged 18-60 years who received the Ad26.COV2.S COVID-19 vaccine or a placebo. The CDR3 sequence: CASSYQGHYGYTF. In DNA form, the CDR3 reads TGTGCCAGCAGTTATCAGGGTCACTATGGCTACACCTTC.